Listed below are T cell receptor beta chains from one sample, sequenced in a study of post-analysis software for immune sequencing data. MiXCR, applied by TCRdb to the PCR reads, yields one record per CDR3 protein. The table lists some 700,000 distinct CDR3 sequences, approximately 60% of them singletons. Sequenced input: blood. Receptors were obtained from a girl aged 2-15 years with multiple sclerosis. CDR3s include the opening cysteine and the closing phenylalanine or tryptophan. A D gene is named only where the DNA matches it firmly. Some rows have no size entry. The others give once, few or many, or a class for an expanded clone.

>TRBV6-2/TRBV6-3|TRBJ2-1|-|TRBD2
TGTGCCAGCAGTTATGCGGGGGAGGGGCCTTACAATGAGCAGTTCTTC
CASSYAGEGPYNEQFF
>TRBV5-1|TRBJ2-3|once|-
TGCGCCAGCAGCTTGTATCCGGGCATCACAGATACGCAGTATTTT
CASSLYPGITDTQYF
>TRBV7-7|TRBJ2-5|-|-
TGTGCCAGCAGCTTAGAATCCAATAAACAAGAGACCCAGTACTTC
CASSLESNKQETQYF
>TRBV24-1|TRBJ1-4|-|TRBD1
TGTGCCACCAGTCAGGGGGACGGTGAAAAACTGTTTTTT
CATSQGDGEKLFF
>TRBV12-3/TRBV12-4|TRBJ2-1|few|-
TGTGCCAGCAGTCCAGAGGGGGGGAGCTACAATGAGCAGTTCTTC
CASSPEGGSYNEQFF
>TRBV3-1|TRBJ1-1|-|TRBD1
TGTGCCAGCAGCCTCGGAGGGACAGCCCCGAACACTGAAGCTTTCTTT
CASSLGGTAPNTEAFF
>TRBV5-1|TRBJ1-2|-|-
TGCGCCAGCAGCTTGTTGTCCGTTTACAGGGAAACTGGCTACACCTTC
CASSLLSVYRETGYTF
>TRBV5-5|TRBJ2-7|-|TRBD1
TGTGCCAGCAGCTTGGAGGGGACAGGGCACTACGAGCAGTACTTC
CASSLEGTGHYEQYF
>TRBV24-1|TRBJ2-1|few|-
TGTGCCACCAGTGATGTCTACAGGGAAAATGAGCAGTTCTTC
CATSDVYRENEQFF
>TRBV27|TRBJ2-7|-|TRBD2
TGTGCCAGCAGTGTTAGAGGACTAGCCACCATCGACGAGCAGTACTTC
CASSVRGLATIDEQYF
>TRBV10-3|TRBJ1-2|-|-
TGTGCCATCAGTGAGTCGACCGAAACTAACTATGGCTACACCTTC
CAISESTETNYGYTF
>TRBV20-1|TRBJ2-7|few|TRBD1
TGCAGTGCCGAGTGGGACAGGGGCTCCTACGAGCAGTACTTC
CSAEWDRGSYEQYF
>TRBV6-5|TRBJ2-3|few|TRBD2
TGTGCCAGCAGTTACTCACCTTTAGCGGGGGGCACAGATACGCAGTATTTT
CASSYSPLAGGTDTQYF
>TRBV28|TRBJ2-7|-|-
TGTGCCTGCAGCCAGAATACCAAATACGAGCAGTACTTC
CACSQNTKYEQYF